The entry below describes one T cell receptor beta chain. These data originate in a study of cytomegalovirus exposure and HLA in healthy donors. Libraries were prepared by immunoSEQ multiplex PCR; TCRdb keeps only in-frame clonotypes and omits some of them. The sample holds fewer than 90,000 clones, 94% seen once. Sample: PBMCs. This TCR was sampled from a woman between 18 and 29 years old in good health and CMV-seronegative.

The CDR3 spells CASRATGNEQYF. The CDR3 bases are TGTGCCAGCAGAGCGACAGGGAACGAGCAGTACTTC. The chain recombines TRBV27 with TRBJ2-7; 7 nucleotides agree with TRBD1. The CDR3 runs 12 residues. Germline V gene data show CDR1 as MNHEY and CDR2 as SMNVEV (reference sequence). V shed 6 bases, J shed 5 bases, and the junction held 4 bases outside the gene matches.